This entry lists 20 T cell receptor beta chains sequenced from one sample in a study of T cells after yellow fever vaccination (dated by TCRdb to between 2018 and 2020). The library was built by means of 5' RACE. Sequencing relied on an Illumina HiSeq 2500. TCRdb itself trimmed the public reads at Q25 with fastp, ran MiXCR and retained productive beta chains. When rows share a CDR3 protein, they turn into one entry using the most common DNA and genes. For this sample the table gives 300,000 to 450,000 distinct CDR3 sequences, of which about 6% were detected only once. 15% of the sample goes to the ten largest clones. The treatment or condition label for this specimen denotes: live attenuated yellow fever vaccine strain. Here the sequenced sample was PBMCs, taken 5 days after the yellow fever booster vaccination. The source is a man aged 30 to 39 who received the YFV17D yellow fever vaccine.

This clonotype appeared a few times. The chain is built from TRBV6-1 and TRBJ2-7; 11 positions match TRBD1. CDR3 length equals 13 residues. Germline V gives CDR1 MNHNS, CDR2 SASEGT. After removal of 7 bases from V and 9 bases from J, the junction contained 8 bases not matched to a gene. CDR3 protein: CASTADRGRGQYF. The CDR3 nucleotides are TGTGCCAGCACCGCGGACAGGGGGCGAGGGCAGTACTTC.

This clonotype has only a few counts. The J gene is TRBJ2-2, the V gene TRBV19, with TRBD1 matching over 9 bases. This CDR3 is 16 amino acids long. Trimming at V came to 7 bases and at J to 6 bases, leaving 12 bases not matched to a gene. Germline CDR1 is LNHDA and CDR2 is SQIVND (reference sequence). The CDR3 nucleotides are TGTGCCAGTAAGGGTGGGACAGGGAGTGCGTCCGGGGAGCTGTTTTTT. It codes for CASKGGTGSASGELFF.

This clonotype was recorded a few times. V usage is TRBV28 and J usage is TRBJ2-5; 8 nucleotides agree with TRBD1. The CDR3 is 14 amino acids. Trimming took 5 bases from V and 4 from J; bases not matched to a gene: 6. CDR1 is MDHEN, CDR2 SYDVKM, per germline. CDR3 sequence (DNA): TGTGCCAGCAGTCCAGGGGGCCACGGAGAGACCCAGTACTTC. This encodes CASSPGGHGETQYF.

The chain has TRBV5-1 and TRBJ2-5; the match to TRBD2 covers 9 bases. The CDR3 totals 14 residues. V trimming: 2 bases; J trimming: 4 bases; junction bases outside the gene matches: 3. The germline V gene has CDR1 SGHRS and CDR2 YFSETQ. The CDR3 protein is CASSFGTSLETQYF. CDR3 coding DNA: TGCGCCAGCAGCTTTGGGACTAGCTTAGAGACCCAGTACTTC.

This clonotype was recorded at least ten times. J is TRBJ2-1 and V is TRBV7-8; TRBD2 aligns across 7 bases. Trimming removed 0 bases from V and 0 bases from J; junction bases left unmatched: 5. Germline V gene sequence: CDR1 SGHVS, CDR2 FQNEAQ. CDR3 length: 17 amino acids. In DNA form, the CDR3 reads TGTGCCAGCAGCTTAGCCACTAGCGTCAGCTCCTACAATGAGCAGTTCTTC. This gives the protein CASSLATSVSSYNEQFF.

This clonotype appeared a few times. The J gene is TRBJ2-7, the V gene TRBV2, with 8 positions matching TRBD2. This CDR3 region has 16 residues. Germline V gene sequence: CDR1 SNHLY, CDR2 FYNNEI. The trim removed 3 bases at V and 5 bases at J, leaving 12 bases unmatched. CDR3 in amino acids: CASSENPYGRANEQYF. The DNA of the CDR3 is TGTGCCAGCAGTGAGAACCCCTACGGGAGGGCTAACGAGCAGTACTTC. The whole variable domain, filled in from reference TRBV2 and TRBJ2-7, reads EPEVTQTPSHQVTQMGQEVILRCVPISNHLYFYWYRQILGQKVEFLVSFYNNEISEKSEIFDDQFSVERPDGSNFTLKIRSTKLEDSAMYFCASSENPYGRANEQYFGPGTRLTVT.

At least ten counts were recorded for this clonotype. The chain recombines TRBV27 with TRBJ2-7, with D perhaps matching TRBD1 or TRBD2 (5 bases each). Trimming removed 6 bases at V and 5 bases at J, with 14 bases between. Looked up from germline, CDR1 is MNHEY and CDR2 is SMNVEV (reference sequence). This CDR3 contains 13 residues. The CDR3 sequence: CASRRDLQNEQYF. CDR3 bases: TGTGCCAGCAGAAGGGACCTTCAAAACGAGCAGTACTTC.

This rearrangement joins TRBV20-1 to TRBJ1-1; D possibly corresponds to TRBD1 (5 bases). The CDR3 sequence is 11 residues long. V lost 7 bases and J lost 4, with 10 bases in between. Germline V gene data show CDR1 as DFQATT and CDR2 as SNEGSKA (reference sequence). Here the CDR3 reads CSVQRGTEAFF. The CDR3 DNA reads TGCAGTGTCCAGAGGGGCACTGAAGCTTTCTTT.

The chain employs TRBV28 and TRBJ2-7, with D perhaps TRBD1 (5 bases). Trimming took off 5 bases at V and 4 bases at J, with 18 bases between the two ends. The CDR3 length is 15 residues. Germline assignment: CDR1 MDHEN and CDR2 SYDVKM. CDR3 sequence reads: CASSQQDRTKYEQYF. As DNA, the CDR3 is TGTGCCAGCAGTCAACAAGACAGAACCAAATACGAGCAGTACTTC.

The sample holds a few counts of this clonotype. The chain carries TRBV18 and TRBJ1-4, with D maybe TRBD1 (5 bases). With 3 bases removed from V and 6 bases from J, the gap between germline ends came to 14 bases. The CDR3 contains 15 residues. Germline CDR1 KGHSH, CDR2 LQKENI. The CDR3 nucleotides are TGTGCCAGCTCACCTCGGGACCCCGGGGATGAAAAACTGTTTTTT. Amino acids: CASSPRDPGDEKLFF.

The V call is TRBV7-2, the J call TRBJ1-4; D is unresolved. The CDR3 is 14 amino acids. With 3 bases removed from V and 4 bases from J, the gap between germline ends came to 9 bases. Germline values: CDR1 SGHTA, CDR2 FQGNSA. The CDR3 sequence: CASSLGWGNEKLFF. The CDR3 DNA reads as TGTGCCAGCAGCTTGGGGTGGGGTAATGAAAAACTGTTTTTT. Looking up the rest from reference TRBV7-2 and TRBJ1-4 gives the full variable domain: GAGVSQSPSNKVTEKGKDVELRCDPISGHTALYWYRQSLGQGLEFLIYFQGNSAPDKSGLPSDRFSAERTGGSVSTLTIQRTQQEDSAVYLCASSLGWGNEKLFFGSGTQLSVL.

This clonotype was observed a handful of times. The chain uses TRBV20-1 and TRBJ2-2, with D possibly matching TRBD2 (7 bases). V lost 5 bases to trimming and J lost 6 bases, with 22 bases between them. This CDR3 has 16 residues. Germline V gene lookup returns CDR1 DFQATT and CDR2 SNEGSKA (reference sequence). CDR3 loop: CSAQFRGAGSSGELFF. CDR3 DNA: TGCAGTGCTCAATTTCGGGGGGCGGGGTCTTCCGGGGAGCTGTTTTTT.

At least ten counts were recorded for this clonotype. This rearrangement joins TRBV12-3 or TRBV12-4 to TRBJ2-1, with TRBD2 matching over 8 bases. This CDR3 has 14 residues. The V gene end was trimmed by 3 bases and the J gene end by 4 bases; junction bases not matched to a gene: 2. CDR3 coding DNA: TGTGCCAGCAGTTTTACTAGCGGTTACAATGAGCAGTTCTTC. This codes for CASSFTSGYNEQFF.

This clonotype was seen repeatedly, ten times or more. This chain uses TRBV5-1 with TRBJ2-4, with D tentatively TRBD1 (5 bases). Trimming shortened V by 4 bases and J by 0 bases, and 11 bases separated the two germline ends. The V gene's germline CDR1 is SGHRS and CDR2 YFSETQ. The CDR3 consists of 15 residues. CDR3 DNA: TGCGCCAGCAGCACAAACCAGGGAGCCAAAAACATTCAGTACTTC. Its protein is CASSTNQGAKNIQYF.

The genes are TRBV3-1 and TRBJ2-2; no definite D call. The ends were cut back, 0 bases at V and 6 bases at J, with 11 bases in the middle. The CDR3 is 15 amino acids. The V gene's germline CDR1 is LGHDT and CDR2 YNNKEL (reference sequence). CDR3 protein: CASSQDWVPPGELFF. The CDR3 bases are TGTGCCAGCAGCCAAGATTGGGTTCCCCCCGGGGAGCTGTTTTTT.

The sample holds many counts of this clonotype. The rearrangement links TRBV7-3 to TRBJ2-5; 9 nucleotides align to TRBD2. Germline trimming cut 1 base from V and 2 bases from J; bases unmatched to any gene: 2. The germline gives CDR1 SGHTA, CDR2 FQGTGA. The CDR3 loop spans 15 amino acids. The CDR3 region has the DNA TGTGCCAGCAGCTTAATAGCGGGAGATCAAGAGACCCAGTACTTC. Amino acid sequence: CASSLIAGDQETQYF.

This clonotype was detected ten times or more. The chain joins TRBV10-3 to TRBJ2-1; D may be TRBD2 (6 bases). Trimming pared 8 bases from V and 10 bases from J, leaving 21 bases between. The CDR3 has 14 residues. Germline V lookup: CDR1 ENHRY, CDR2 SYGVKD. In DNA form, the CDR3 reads TGTGCCATCGGATTCGGGACTCAGAGAGGCGAGCAGTTCTTC. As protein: CAIGFGTQRGEQFF.

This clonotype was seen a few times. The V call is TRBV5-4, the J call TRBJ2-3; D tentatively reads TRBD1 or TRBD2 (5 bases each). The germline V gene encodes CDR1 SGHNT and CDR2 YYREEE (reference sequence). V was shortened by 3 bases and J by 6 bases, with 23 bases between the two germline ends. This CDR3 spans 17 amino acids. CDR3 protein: CASSSRNRGEIGDTQYF. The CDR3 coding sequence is TGTGCCAGCAGCTCCCGGAACCGGGGCGAAATAGGGGATACGCAGTATTTT. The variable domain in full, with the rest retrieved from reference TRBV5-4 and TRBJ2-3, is ETGVTQSPTHLIKTRGQQVTLRCSSQSGHNTVSWYQQALGQGPQFIFQYYREEENGRGNFPPRFSGLQFPNYSSELNVNALELDDSALYLCASSSRNRGEIGDTQYFGPGTRLTVL.

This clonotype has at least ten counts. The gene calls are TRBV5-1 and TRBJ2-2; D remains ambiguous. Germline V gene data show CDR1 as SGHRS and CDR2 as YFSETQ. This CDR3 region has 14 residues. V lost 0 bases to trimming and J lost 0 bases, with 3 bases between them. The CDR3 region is CASSLASNTGELFF. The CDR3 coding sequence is TGCGCCAGCAGCTTGGCCTCGAACACCGGGGAGCTGTTTTTT.

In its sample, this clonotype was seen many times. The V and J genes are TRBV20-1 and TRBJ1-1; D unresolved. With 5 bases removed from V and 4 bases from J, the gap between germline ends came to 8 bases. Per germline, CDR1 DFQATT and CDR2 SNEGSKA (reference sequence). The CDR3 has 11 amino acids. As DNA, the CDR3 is TGCAGTGCTCCGATGATCACTGAAGCTTTCTTT. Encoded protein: CSAPMITEAFF.